A single sample gave rise to the 25 T cell receptor beta chains below, sequenced in a study. TCRdb itself ran the RT-PCR reads through MiXCR, one entry per CDR3 protein. The sample holds 550,000 to 750,000 distinct CDR3 sequences, approximately 15% seen once. The specimen was memory CD4+ T cells from blood. Receptors originate from a female donor in good health, serving as a healthy control.

The CDR3 is CASSQDQGWRSGYTF. CDR3 DNA sequence: TGCGCCAGCAGCCAAGATCAGGGCTGGCGTTCTGGCTACACCTTC. This chain joins TRBV4-3 and TRBJ1-2; tentative D call: TRBD1 (5 bases). The CDR3 contains 15 residues. Germline values: CDR1 LGHNA, CDR2 YSLEER. With 0 bases removed from V and 7 bases from J, the gap between germline ends came to 15 bases.

The chain combines TRBV4-2 with TRBJ2-7, with TRBD2 as a possible D gene (6 bases). Germline CDR1 is LGHNA and CDR2 is YNFKEQ. The CDR3 consists of 16 residues. Trimming cost V 1 base and J 2 bases, with 15 bases left between them. The CDR3 here is CASSQGRSGSAYEQYF. CDR3 DNA: TGTGCCAGCAGCCAAGGTCGTAGCGGTAGCGCCTACGAGCAGTACTTC.

This clonotype was seen more than once but under ten times. Here the CDR3 reads CASSDYRENQKLFF. Written as DNA, the CDR3 is TGTGCCAGCAGTGATTACAGGGAAAATCAAAAACTGTTTTTT. J is TRBJ1-4 and V is TRBV25-1; tentatively, D is TRBD1 (6 bases). The CDR3 spans 14 residues. The germline V gene has CDR1 MGHDK and CDR2 SYGVNS. With 3 bases removed from V and 9 bases from J, the gap between germline ends came to 14 bases. The full variable domain, in which reference TRBV25-1 and TRBJ1-4 provide the parts outside the CDR3, is EADIYQTPRYLVIGTGKKITLECSQTMGHDKMYWYQQDPGMELHLIHYSYGVNSTEKGDLSSESTVSRIRTEHFPLTLESARPSHTSQYLCASSDYRENQKLFFGSGTQLSVL.

This clonotype showed up many times. The V gene is TRBV12-5, the J gene TRBJ2-7, with D hard to call. The CDR3 is made up of 12 amino acids. Germline CDR1 is LGHNT and CDR2 is FRNRAP. V lost 5 bases to trimming and J lost 3 bases, with 8 bases between them. The CDR3 region is CASGLPLYEQYF. The CDR3, as DNA: TGTGCTAGTGGTCTGCCCCTCTACGAGCAGTACTTC.

The chain uses TRBV11-2 and TRBJ2-1; maybe TRBD2 (6 bases). The CDR3 contains 17 residues. Trimming stripped 5 bases from V and 0 bases from J, with 17 bases between. Germline CDR1 is SGHAT and CDR2 is FQNNGV. The CDR3 loop reads CASSGGGGSFSYNEQFF. The CDR3, as DNA: TGTGCCAGCAGCGGGGGAGGCGGTTCTTTCTCCTACAATGAGCAGTTCTTC.

This clonotype was counted ten times or more. V usage is TRBV5-1 and J usage is TRBJ2-5, with D possibly being TRBD1 (5 bases). CDR3 length: 14 amino acids. The V end lost 1 base, the J end lost 4 bases, and 11 bases lay between the germline ends. Germline V lookup: CDR1 SGHRS, CDR2 YFSETQ. CDR3 protein: CASSLIPGPETQYF. The CDR3 DNA sequence: TGCGCCAGCAGCTTGATTCCAGGGCCAGAGACCCAGTACTTC.

This clonotype was seen only a few times. Mismatch with germline at one junction end may stem from a read error. The chain has TRBV28 and TRBJ1-5; TRBD1 matches at 10 bases. CDR1 and CDR2 from the germline V gene are MDHEN and SYDVKM. The CDR3 length is 15 residues. The CDR3 sequence: CASRSPTGGNRPQHF. CDR3 nucleotides: TGTGCCAGCAGGTCCCCGACAGGGGGCAATCGGCCCCAGCATTTT. The full variable domain, completed using reference TRBV28 and TRBJ1-5, is DVKVTQSSRYLVKRTGEKVFLECVQDMDHENMFWYRQDPGLGLRLIYFSYDVKMKEKGDIPEGYSVSREKKERFSLILESASTNQTSMYLCASRSPTGGNRPQHFGDGTRLSIL.

Regarding this clonotype: Relative to the germline gene, one junction end is altered; a read error may explain this. The chain combines TRBV2 with TRBJ2-2; TRBD1 matches 8 bases. CDR1 is SNHLY, CDR2 FYNNEI, per germline. The CDR3 is 14 residues long. CDR3 residues: CASTEQGGSGELFF. The CDR3, as DNA: TGTGCCAGCACTGAACAGGGGGGTTCCGGGGAGCTGTTTTTT.

This clonotype was seen a single time. The rearrangement links TRBV18 to TRBJ1-1, with D hard to call. Germline V gene sequence: CDR1 KGHSH, CDR2 LQKENI. Trimming pared 3 bases from V and 1 base from J, leaving 24 bases between. CDR3 length: 19 amino acids. In DNA, the CDR3 is TGTGCCAGCTCACCCTTTACGGGAAATGTAATGAAATCGAACACTGAAGCTTTCTTT. Residues: CASSPFTGNVMKSNTEAFF.

In this sample, this clonotype turned up a few times. The genes are TRBV15 and TRBJ2-5; D is unresolved. CDR1 and CDR2 from the germline V gene are LNHNV and YYDKDF (reference sequence). This CDR3 has 12 residues. V lost 0 bases, J lost 6 bases, and 5 bases lay in between. CDR3 coding DNA: TGTGCCACCAGCAGAGATGGGAAGACCCAGTACTTC. Translation: CATSRDGKTQYF. The full variable domain, rest sourced from reference TRBV15 and TRBJ2-5, is DAMVIQNPRYQVTQFGKPVTLSCSQTLNHNVMYWYQQKSSQAPKLLFHYYDKDFNNEADTPDNFQSRRPNTSFCFLDIRSPGLGDTAMYLCATSRDGKTQYFGPGTRLLVL.

The chain joins TRBV20-1 to TRBJ1-6; D is uncertain. Per the germline V gene, CDR1 is DFQATT and CDR2 is SNEGSKA (reference sequence). V lost 1 base to trimming and J lost 14 bases, with 12 bases between them. This CDR3 is 12 amino acids long. This CDR3 is CSARGTAGALHF. In DNA, the CDR3 is TGCAGTGCTAGAGGGACGGCCGGGGCCCTCCACTTT.

V is TRBV6-5 and J is TRBJ1-2; maybe TRBD1 (6 bases). Germline CDR1 MNHEY, CDR2 SVGAGI. This CDR3 spans 13 amino acids. The V end lost 1 base, the J end lost 8 bases, and 11 bases lay between the germline ends. CDR3 loop: CASSYFGGQGYTF. The CDR3 nucleotides are TGTGCCAGCAGTTACTTTGGGGGGCAAGGCTACACCTTC.

The gene calls are TRBV5-1 and TRBJ2-1; D is uncertain. V gave up 0 bases and J gave up 3 bases, with 10 bases separating them. Germline assignment: CDR1 SGHRS and CDR2 YFSETQ. This CDR3 has 15 residues. The CDR3: CASSLGQANYNEQFF. The DNA of the CDR3 is TGCGCCAGCAGCTTGGGCCAGGCCAACTACAATGAGCAGTTCTTC. The whole variable domain, remainder taken from reference TRBV5-1 and TRBJ2-1, is KAGVTQTPRYLIKTRGQQVTLSCSPISGHRSVSWYQQTPGQGLQFLFEYFSETQRNKGNFPGRFSGRQFSNSRSEMNVSTLELGDSALYLCASSLGQANYNEQFFGPGTRLTVL.

The gene calls are TRBV3-1 and TRBJ1-5; TRBD1 matches 9 bases. CDR3 length equals 18 residues. With V trimmed by 0 bases and J by 7 bases, 13 bases remained unmatched. Per germline, CDR1 LGHDT and CDR2 YNNKEL (reference sequence). The CDR3 spells CASSQDSSHTGGWQPQHF. The DNA for the CDR3 is TGTGCCAGCAGCCAAGACTCTTCCCACACAGGGGGCTGGCAGCCCCAGCATTTT.

This chain uses TRBV11-3 with TRBJ2-7; the D call may be TRBD1 or TRBD2 (5 bases each). The ends were cut back, 4 bases at V and 3 bases at J, with 13 bases in the middle. The CDR3 covers 14 residues. Germline CDR1 and CDR2: SGHNT and YENEEA. The CDR3 protein is CASSYRDGYYEQYF. CDR3 nucleotide sequence: TGTGCCAGCAGCTATAGGGACGGATACTACGAGCAGTACTTC.

V gene TRBV7-9 combines with J gene TRBJ2-2; D might be TRBD2 (5 bases). Per germline, CDR1 SEHNR and CDR2 FQNEAQ (reference sequence). The length of the CDR3 is 15 residues. Trimming removed 4 bases from V and 4 bases from J, with 13 bases in between. The CDR3 loop is CASSSSAAGTGELFF. The CDR3 nucleotides read TGTGCCAGCAGCTCCAGTGCGGCGGGCACCGGGGAGCTGTTTTTT.

The chain joins TRBV28 to TRBJ2-2; 7 nucleotides agree with TRBD2. Unmatched junction bases numbered 3, after V lost 4 bases and J lost 1 base. This CDR3 region has 15 residues. Germline CDR1 reads MDHEN; CDR2 reads SYDVKM. The CDR3: CASSSPGGNTGELFF. DNA of the CDR3: TGTGCCAGCAGTTCTCCGGGAGGGAACACCGGGGAGCTGTTTTTT.

This clonotype was observed a handful of times. The chain carries TRBV25-1 and TRBJ2-1; 9 bases agree with TRBD2. V lost 5 bases and J lost 3; bases outside the gene matches: 8. The germline gives CDR1 MGHDK, CDR2 SYGVNS. The CDR3 runs 16 residues. The CDR3 here is CASSTRGSGSYNEQFF. The CDR3 DNA follows: TGTGCCAGCAGTACCCGGGGTAGCGGGAGCTACAATGAGCAGTTCTTC.

This clonotype turned up a few times. The V and J genes are TRBV28 and TRBJ1-2; 8 bases line up with TRBD1. CDR1 is MDHEN and CDR2 is SYDVKM in the germline V gene. Germline trimming cut 2 bases from V and 4 bases from J; bases unmatched to any gene: 6. The CDR3 consists of 15 residues. The CDR3 DNA sequence: TGTGCCAGCAGTTTACCATGGACAGGGATCTATGGCTACACCTTC. Its protein product is CASSLPWTGIYGYTF.

This clonotype was seen many times. The gene calls are TRBV27 and TRBJ2-7, with D perhaps matching TRBD1 (5 bases). The CDR3 runs to 16 residues. CDR1 is MNHEY and CDR2 is SMNVEV in the germline V gene (reference sequence). V shed 5 bases and J shed 1 base, with 18 bases lying between them. The CDR3 region has the DNA TGTGCCAGCAGTCCGCAGGGTGGGCAGGGTTCCTACGAGCAGTACTTC. Amino acid sequence: CASSPQGGQGSYEQYF.

This clonotype has more than one count but fewer than ten. The chain uses TRBV19 and TRBJ2-3; the match to TRBD1 covers 8 bases. The CDR3 runs 14 residues. Germline CDR1 is LNHDA and CDR2 is SQIVND (reference sequence). Trimming cost V 6 bases and J 4 bases; bases outside gene matches: 6. CDR3 amino acids: CASSTRGHSDTQYF. The CDR3, as DNA: TGTGCCAGTAGCACCAGGGGGCACTCAGATACGCAGTATTTT.

This clonotype was seen only a few times. The chain is built from TRBV20-1 and TRBJ2-5; maybe TRBD1 (6 bases). Trimming took 1 base from V and 7 from J, leaving 16 bases between them. Germline V gives CDR1 DFQATT, CDR2 SNEGSKA (reference sequence). The CDR3 totals 14 residues. In DNA form, the CDR3 reads TGCAGTGCTAGAGCCTCAGGGGTTTATGGGACCCAGTACTTC. Protein product: CSARASGVYGTQYF.

The rearrangement links TRBV27 to TRBJ1-1; D gene unclear. Germline CDR1 reads MNHEY; CDR2 reads SMNVEV (reference sequence). CDR3 length equals 11 residues. With 7 bases removed from V and 5 bases from J, the gap between germline ends came to 8 bases. DNA of the CDR3: TGTGCCAGCATTCGGTGGACTGAAGCTTTCTTT. This gives the protein CASIRWTEAFF.

As for this clonotype: A read error may account for a junction end that differs from germline. The gene calls are TRBV30 and TRBJ2-1; D is perhaps TRBD2 (6 bases). From germline, CDR1 is GTSNPN and CDR2 SVGIG (reference sequence). The CDR3 covers 12 residues. CDR3 sequence (DNA): TGTGCCCGGAGTCGCGGGGTCGATGAGCAGTTCTTC. Encoded protein: CARSRGVDEQFF.

The rearrangement joins TRBV11-2 to TRBJ2-1, with 10 bases lining up with TRBD2. Germline CDR1 and CDR2: SGHAT and FQNNGV. CDR3 length: 15 residues. J gave up 8 bases and V 5 bases, and 9 bases lay outside the gene matches. The CDR3 protein is CASSLAGLASYEQFF. The CDR3 DNA follows: TGTGCCAGCAGCCTCGCGGGACTAGCGTCCTATGAGCAGTTCTTC.